The clone carrying this T cell receptor (beta chain) was detected once. Repertoires were generated with immunoSEQ multiplex PCR, while TCRdb's copy carries only in-frame clones and drops some. The sample consists of about 86,000 clones, roughly 90% of them appearing once. The data belong to a study of T cell responses to AZD1222 COVID-19 vaccine. The CDR3 runs 18 residues. Germline loops: CDR1 SGHRS, CDR2 YFSETQ. The junction had 15 bases not matched to a gene; V was cut back by 3 bases and J by 4 bases. The source of this sequence is an adult who received the AZD1222 COVID-19 vaccine. The input for sequencing was peripheral blood, taken 28 days after the second AZD1222 dose. This sequence joins TRBV5-1 and TRBJ2-2, with 7 bases fitting TRBD2. In DNA form, the CDR3 reads TGCGCCAGCAGCTCCACGGGGGGAGCGTTCGGGGGCACCGGGGAGCTGTTTTTT. Amino acid sequence: CASSSTGGAFGGTGELFF.